This T cell receptor beta chain was profiled in a study of blood T cells in healthy people across ages. The CDR3 loop spans 13 amino acids. The germline V gene encodes CDR1 DFQATT and CDR2 SNEGSKA (reference sequence). Trimming removed 1 base from V and 2 bases from J, with 9 bases in between. A second about 6 to 12 cycle PCR used barcoded and J-beta primers. Using its own MiXCR run on the 5' RACE reads, TCRdb lists one record per CDR3 protein. The sample consists of roughly 1.5 million distinct CDR3 sequences, roughly 43% of them appearing once. The gene calls are TRBV20-1 and TRBJ2-7, with D hard to call. Sequencing used blood. The receptor's source is a woman aged 18-35 years in good health. The CDR3 bases are TGCAGTGCTAGAGGTGGTCAGGCCTACGAGCAGTACTTC. This translates into CSARGGQAYEQYF.